Below, 16 T cell receptor beta chains from the same sample are listed, as sequenced in a study of CD8+CD57+ T cells in acquired aplastic anemia. The sequenced patients had an expansion of CD8+CD57+ cells seen by flow cytometry. Investigators profiled TCR beta VDJ and CDR3 from genomic DNA template. Via MiXCR, TCRdb re-called the reads, giving one row per CDR3 protein. Of under 250,000 distinct CDR3 sequences in the sample, 65% were seen once. The sample consisted of sorted CD4+, CD8+, or CD8+CD57+ T cells (not recorded which) from PBMCs. The receptor set was obtained from a human donor with aplastic anemia.

The gene calls are TRBV15 and TRBJ2-7; D remains unclear. V shed 0 bases and J shed 0 bases, with 6 bases lying between them. The CDR3 has 14 residues. From germline, CDR1 is LNHNV and CDR2 YYDKDF (reference sequence). This CDR3 is CATSREIYSYEQYF. DNA of the CDR3: TGTGCCACCAGCAGAGAGATCTACTCCTACGAGCAGTACTTC. The full variable domain, with the rest looked up from reference TRBV15 and TRBJ2-7, is DAMVIQNPRYQVTQFGKPVTLSCSQTLNHNVMYWYQQKSSQAPKLLFHYYDKDFNNEADTPDNFQSRRPNTSFCFLDIRSPGLGDTAMYLCATSREIYSYEQYFGPGTRLTVT.

The rearrangement joins TRBV25-1 to TRBJ2-3; no clear D. The germline V gene has CDR1 MGHDK and CDR2 SYGVNS. Between the trimmed V and J ends, which lost 6 bases and 6 bases, there was a span of 13 bases. The length of the CDR3 is 13 residues. The CDR3 DNA is TGTGCCAGCAGGCTCCCCTCATCGGATACGCAGTATTTT. Translating it yields CASRLPSSDTQYF.

This chain uses TRBV20-1 with TRBJ2-1; D is unresolved. Germline V gene sequence: CDR1 DFQATT, CDR2 SNEGSKA (reference sequence). The V gene lost 5 bases and the J gene lost 0 bases, with 11 bases spanning the gap. This CDR3 is built from 14 residues. In DNA, the CDR3 is TGCAGTGCTCCCCTCAGCAGCTCCTACAATGAGCAGTTCTTC. Amino acids: CSAPLSSSYNEQFF.

The V call is TRBV12-3 or TRBV12-4, the J call TRBJ2-3; the D gene is possibly TRBD1 (5 bases). The length of the CDR3 is 14 residues. The V gene lost 5 bases and the J gene lost 0 bases, with 9 bases spanning the gap. The CDR3 here is CASSRTTSTDTQYF. DNA for the CDR3: TGTGCCAGCAGTAGGACAACTAGCACAGATACGCAGTATTTT.

In its sample, this clonotype was seen once. The V and J genes are TRBV10-3 and TRBJ2-7, with D uncertain. The length of the CDR3 is 11 residues. The V gene lost 10 bases and the J gene lost 2 bases, with 9 bases spanning the gap. Germline assignment: CDR1 ENHRY and CDR2 SYGVKD. The CDR3 sequence is CATLEAYEQYF. DNA of the CDR3: TGTGCCACCCTTGAGGCCTACGAGCAGTACTTC.

This clonotype showed up just once. This chain joins TRBV2 and TRBJ2-3, with 13 bases fitting TRBD2. V dropped 4 bases and J dropped 5; count of bases not matched to a gene: 6. The CDR3 totals 16 residues. Germline-derived CDR1 and CDR2 are SNHLY and FYNNEI. CDR3 amino acids: CASSALAGGQKDTQYF. The DNA of the CDR3 is TGTGCCAGCAGTGCACTAGCGGGGGGGCAGAAAGATACGCAGTATTTT.

This clonotype was detected only a few times. The chain links TRBV15 to TRBJ2-7; 15 bases agree with TRBD2. This CDR3 has 17 amino acids. Per the germline V gene, CDR1 is LNHNV and CDR2 is YYDKDF (reference sequence). Trimming cost V 5 bases and J 1 base; bases outside gene matches: 6. The CDR3 DNA is TGTGCCACCAGCGGGCCGGGACTAGCGGGAGGTTCCTACGAGCAGTACTTC. This codes for CATSGPGLAGGSYEQYF.

The rearrangement joins TRBV29-1 to TRBJ1-2; D remains ambiguous. Germline values: CDR1 SQVTM, CDR2 ANQGSEA. The V and J ends lost 0 bases and 5 bases respectively, with 7 bases between them. The CDR3 sequence is 12 residues long. CDR3 residues: CSVEDRGYGYTF. The CDR3, as DNA: TGCAGCGTTGAAGATCGGGGATATGGCTACACCTTC.

V and J are TRBV4-1 and TRBJ1-1; 7 positions agree with TRBD1. With 4 bases clipped from V and 13 bases from J, the junction kept 24 bases outside the gene matches. CDR1 is MGHRA, CDR2 YSYEKL, per germline. The length of the CDR3 is 17 residues. The CDR3 coding sequence is TGCGCCAGCAGCCCTTTGGGACAGACGAGGAGAACCCCGGACCGTTTCTTT. This codes for CASSPLGQTRRTPDRFF.

The V and J genes are TRBV6-5 and TRBJ1-1; TRBD1 agrees at 7 bases. CDR3 length: 14 amino acids. Germline CDR1 reads MNHEY; CDR2 reads SVGAGI. The trim removed 4 bases at V and 1 base at J, leaving 3 bases unmatched. The CDR3 here is CASSLGGQNTEAFF. The CDR3 DNA reads as TGTGCCAGCAGTTTAGGGGGCCAGAACACTGAAGCTTTCTTT.

This clonotype occurred a few times. The V gene is TRBV25-1, the J gene TRBJ1-2; D is ambiguous. The CDR3 length is 13 residues. CDR1 and CDR2 (germline): MGHDK, SYGVNS. Trimming removed 3 bases from V and 2 bases from J, with 7 bases in between. The CDR3 loop is CASSEMGNYGYTF. The CDR3, as DNA: TGTGCCAGCAGTGAGATGGGAAACTATGGCTACACCTTC.

This clonotype was seen just once. The chain recombines TRBV7-9 with TRBJ1-1; D call uncertain. Trimming removed 5 bases at V and 3 bases at J, with 10 bases between. The germline V gene has CDR1 SEHNR and CDR2 FQNEAQ (reference sequence). The CDR3 spans 13 residues. Here the CDR3 reads CASSDQMYTEAFF. The CDR3 nucleotides read TGTGCCAGCAGCGACCAGATGTACACTGAAGCTTTCTTT.

This chain uses TRBV28 with TRBJ1-3; D is unclear. Germline V CDR1 and CDR2: MDHEN, SYDVKM. V shed 5 bases and J shed 0 bases, with 14 bases lying between them. The CDR3 is made up of 16 amino acids. For the CDR3, the DNA is TGTGCCAGCAGTCTTGACGGGTCCCACTCTGGAAACACCATATATTTT. Its translation: CASSLDGSHSGNTIYF.

The genes are TRBV19 and TRBJ2-7; 11 nucleotides match TRBD2. CDR3 length: 16 amino acids. Trimming took 6 bases from V and 2 from J; bases not matched to a gene: 9. Germline V gene sequence: CDR1 LNHDA, CDR2 SQIVND (reference sequence). CDR3 in DNA: TGTGCCAGTAGAGCTGGAACTAGCGGGGGTACCTACGAGCAGTACTTC. Its translation: CASRAGTSGGTYEQYF. Combining the CDR3 with reference TRBV19 and TRBJ2-7 gives the whole variable domain DGGITQSPKYLFRKEGQNVTLSCEQNLNHDAMYWYRQDPGQGLRLIYYSQIVNDFQKGDIAEGYSVSREKKESFPLTVTSAQKNPTAFYLCASRAGTSGGTYEQYFGPGTRLTVT.

This clonotype appeared many times. V gene TRBV15 combines with J gene TRBJ2-2, with D possibly TRBD1 on 6 matching bases. The CDR3 is 16 residues long. Germline values: CDR1 LNHNV, CDR2 YYDKDF (reference sequence). V was shortened by 0 bases and J by 6 bases, with 14 bases between the two germline ends. CDR3 protein: CATSRDEQGWAGELFF. The CDR3 region has the DNA TGTGCCACCAGCAGAGATGAGCAGGGGTGGGCCGGGGAGCTGTTTTTT.

This sequence joins TRBV6-1 and TRBJ2-3; 9 nucleotides line up with TRBD2. This CDR3 has 14 amino acids. Per the germline V gene, CDR1 is MNHNS and CDR2 is SASEGT. The V gene end was trimmed by 11 bases and the J gene end by 6 bases; junction bases not matched to a gene: 12. CDR3 sequence: CASLAGVESDTQYF. CDR3 bases: TGTGCCTCCTTAGCGGGAGTAGAATCGGATACGCAGTATTTT.